These 12 T cell receptor beta chains were all obtained from the same sample, sequenced in a study of CD8+CD57+ T cells in acquired aplastic anemia. Sequencing was done on patients that had shown CD8+CD57+ cell expansion by flow cytometry. For CDR3 and TCR beta VDJ profiling, genomic DNA was the template used. TCRdb itself ran the reads through MiXCR, one entry per CDR3 protein. The profile covers a few hundred thousand distinct CDR3 sequences, with around three fifths appearing a single time and 1% to 1.5% taken by the ten largest. The specimen was sorted CD4+, CD8+, or CD8+CD57+ T cells (not recorded which) from PBMCs. The receptor source for this set is a human donor with aplastic anemia.

As regards this clonotype: No conserved phenylalanine or tryptophan ends this CDR3, so it is likely a read error. This chain joins TRBV20-1 and TRBJ1-1; no definite D call. Trimming took 6 bases from V and 1 from J, leaving 12 bases between them. Germline values: CDR1 DFQATT, CDR2 SNEGSKA (reference sequence). The CDR3 loop spans 13 amino acids. CDR3 DNA: TGCAGTGCCACCCCGCTTGCGAACACTGAAGCTTTCCTT. It codes for CSATPLANTEAFL.

The sample holds a few counts of this clonotype. The chain carries TRBV5-8 and TRBJ2-7; 16 nucleotides align to TRBD2. Germline V lookup: CDR1 SGHTS, CDR2 YDEGEE. This CDR3 contains 19 residues. V dropped 0 bases and J dropped 6; count of bases not matched to a gene: 12. The DNA for the CDR3 is TGTGCCAGCAGCTTGGGTGGTTGGGGACTAGCGGGGGGGATGAGCGAGCAGTACTTC. Translating gives CASSLGGWGLAGGMSEQYF. Full variable domain (rest looked up from reference TRBV5-8 and TRBJ2-7): EAGVTQSPTHLIKTRGQQATLRCSPISGHTSVYWYQQALGLGLQFLLWYDEGEERNRGNFPPRFSGRQFPNYSSELNVNALELEDSALYLCASSLGGWGLAGGMSEQYFGPGTRLTVT.

The chain carries TRBV15 and TRBJ2-7; D is uncertain. Looked up from germline, CDR1 is LNHNV and CDR2 is YYDKDF (reference sequence). The CDR3 sequence is 13 residues long. Trimming cost V 1 base and J 3 bases, with 7 bases left between them. The CDR3 DNA reads TGTGCCACCAGCAGAGTCACGTACTACGAGCAGTACTTC. It encodes CATSRVTYYEQYF.

As concerns this clonotype: Being one base from a much bigger clone, this may be a read error. DNA for the CDR3: TGCGCCAGCAGCTCGGGGGACAGATCAACTAATGAAAAACCGTTTTTT. It translates to CASSSGDRSTNEKPFF. The rearrangement uses TRBV5-1 and TRBJ1-4, with 7 bases that match TRBD1. Germline V lookup: CDR1 SGHRS, CDR2 YFSETQ. This CDR3 is 16 amino acids long.

The chain combines TRBV25-1 with TRBJ2-7; D tentatively reads TRBD1 or TRBD2 (5 bases each). This CDR3 has 16 residues. Germline V gene lookup returns CDR1 MGHDK and CDR2 SYGVNS. Trimming removed 3 bases at V and 3 bases at J, with 18 bases between. Written as DNA, the CDR3 is TGTGCCAGCAGTGAGGGAGCAGGGCTTAGGATCTACGAGCAGTACTTC. The encoded protein is CASSEGAGLRIYEQYF.

The genes are TRBV29-1 and TRBJ2-3; 7 bases are a match to TRBD2. Germline V gene lookup returns CDR1 SQVTM and CDR2 ANQGSEA. The CDR3 has 14 amino acids. With 4 bases clipped from V and 8 bases from J, the junction kept 12 bases outside the gene matches. Here the CDR3 reads CSVGDLGGSGTQYF. CDR3 coding DNA: TGCAGCGTTGGGGACCTGGGGGGGTCAGGTACGCAGTATTTT.

This chain connects TRBV5-1 to TRBJ2-2; 7 bases map to TRBD1. Germline loops: CDR1 SGHRS, CDR2 YFSETQ. The V and J ends lost 4 bases and 3 bases, in that order; junction bases with no gene match: 6. The CDR3 has 15 amino acids. DNA for the CDR3: TGCGCCAGCAGCATCCGGGACAGAGACACCGGGGAGCTGTTTTTT. It codes for CASSIRDRDTGELFF.

On this clonotype: At one end, the junction sequence differs from germline, possibly due to a read error. The rearrangement uses TRBV20-1 and TRBJ2-5; 9 bases agree with TRBD2. Germline V gene lookup returns CDR1 DFQATT and CDR2 SNEGSKA (reference sequence). The length of the CDR3 is 14 residues. The CDR3 coding sequence is TGCAGTGCTAGATTAGCGGGAGCTGGGGATACGCAGTATTTC. This codes for CSARLAGAGDTQYF.

This clonotype has at least ten counts. The chain joins TRBV2 to TRBJ1-3, with D unresolved. With 5 bases removed from V and 0 bases from J, the gap between germline ends came to 5 bases. Germline V gene lookup returns CDR1 SNHLY and CDR2 FYNNEI. This CDR3 has 13 amino acids. DNA of the CDR3: TGTGCCAGCAGTCTGAGCTCTGGAAACACCATATATTTT. Protein: CASSLSSGNTIYF. Drawing the rest from reference TRBV2 and TRBJ1-3, the complete variable domain is EPEVTQTPSHQVTQMGQEVILRCVPISNHLYFYWYRQILGQKVEFLVSFYNNEISEKSEIFDDQFSVERPDGSNFTLKIRSTKLEDSAMYFCASSLSSGNTIYFGEGSWLTVV.

J is TRBJ2-7 and V is TRBV20-1; possibly TRBD1 for D (5 bases). Germline CDR1 and CDR2: DFQATT and SNEGSKA (reference sequence). The CDR3 covers 14 residues. The V end lost 6 bases, the J end lost 3 bases, and 18 bases lay between the germline ends. This chain's CDR3 is CSASDENQGYEQYF. The CDR3 region has the DNA TGCAGTGCGTCAGATGAGAATCAGGGCTACGAGCAGTACTTC.

The chain's CDR3 is CASSRLQGADTQYF. The CDR3, as DNA: TGTGCCAGTAGTCGCCTTCAGGGGGCGGATACGCAGTATTTT. The chain recombines TRBV19 with TRBJ2-3, with 8 bases aligning to TRBD1. The germline V gene has CDR1 LNHDA and CDR2 SQIVND (reference sequence). This CDR3 has 14 residues. The V segment lost 5 bases and the J segment 6 bases; nucleotides outside the gene matches: 7.

Concerning this clonotype itself: The junction departs from the called germline gene at one end, perhaps through a read error. CDR3: CASSSGGGRTEAFF. The CDR3 nucleotides are TGCGCCAGCAGCTCAGGGGGCGGGAGGACTGAAGCTTTCTTT. J is TRBJ1-1 and V is TRBV5-5; 8 nucleotides line up with TRBD1. There are 14 residues in the CDR3. Germline CDR1 reads SGHKS; CDR2 reads YYEKEE (reference sequence).